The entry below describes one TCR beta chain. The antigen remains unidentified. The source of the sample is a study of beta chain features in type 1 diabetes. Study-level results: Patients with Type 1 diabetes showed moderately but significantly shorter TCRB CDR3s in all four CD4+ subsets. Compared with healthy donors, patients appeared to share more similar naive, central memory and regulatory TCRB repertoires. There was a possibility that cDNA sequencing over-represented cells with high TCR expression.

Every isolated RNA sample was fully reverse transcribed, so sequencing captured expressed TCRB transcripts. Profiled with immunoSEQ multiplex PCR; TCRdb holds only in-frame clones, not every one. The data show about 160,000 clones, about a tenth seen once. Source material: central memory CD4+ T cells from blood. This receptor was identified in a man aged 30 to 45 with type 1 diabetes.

The DNA of the CDR3 is TGTGCCAGCAGCTTTGCCACCGGGACTAAATCCAATGAGCAGTTCTTC. Translating it yields CASSFATGTKSNEQFF. The J gene is TRBJ2-1, the V gene TRBV7-7, with 7 bases that match TRBD2. V was clipped by 3 bases and J by 6 bases; unmatched bases: 11. Germline CDR1 is SSHAT and CDR2 is FNYEAQ (reference sequence). CDR3 length: 16 residues.